In this sample, the clone carrying this T cell receptor beta chain turned up a few times. Its antigen is not identified. Trimming removed 7 bases from V and 6 bases from J; junction bases left unmatched: 7. The CDR3 loop spans 13 amino acids. Per the germline V gene, CDR1 is WSHSY and CDR2 is SAAADI. These data originate in a study of cytomegalovirus exposure and HLA in healthy donors. Study-wide findings and caveats: In vitro, a few CMV-associated chains proved specific for CMV antigens.

The PCR was carried out with 60 Vbeta primers and 13 Jbeta primers. The assay was immunoSEQ multiplex PCR, and TCRdb's table has in-frame clones only and misses some. The table shows some 130,000 clones, with 79% occurring only once. The rearrangement joins TRBV10-2 to TRBJ2-7, with TRBD2 matching 9 bases. The sequence derives from a young man in good health and CMV-seronegative. The source material was PBMCs. DNA of the CDR3: TGCGCCAGCAACCCGGGACTAGCTAGCGAGCAGTACTTC. It yields the protein CASNPGLASEQYF.